This T cell receptor beta chain was sequenced for a study of control samples from healthy donors and cancer patients. The CDR3 is 11 amino acids. CDR1 MDHEN and CDR2 SYDVKM come from the germline V gene. The V gene lost 3 bases and the J gene lost 3 bases, with 3 bases spanning the gap. Assay used: immunoSEQ multiplex PCR; TCRdb lists only in-frame clones, some missing. Of 68,000 or so clones in the sample, 83% were seen once. The chain is built from TRBV28 and TRBJ2-7; no clear D gene. Sequences were obtained from blood. The source of this sequence is a man aged 60 to 69 in good health. CDR3 sequence (DNA): TGTGCCAGCAGTTTTGGCTACGAGCAGTACTTC. This sequence encodes CASSFGYEQYF.